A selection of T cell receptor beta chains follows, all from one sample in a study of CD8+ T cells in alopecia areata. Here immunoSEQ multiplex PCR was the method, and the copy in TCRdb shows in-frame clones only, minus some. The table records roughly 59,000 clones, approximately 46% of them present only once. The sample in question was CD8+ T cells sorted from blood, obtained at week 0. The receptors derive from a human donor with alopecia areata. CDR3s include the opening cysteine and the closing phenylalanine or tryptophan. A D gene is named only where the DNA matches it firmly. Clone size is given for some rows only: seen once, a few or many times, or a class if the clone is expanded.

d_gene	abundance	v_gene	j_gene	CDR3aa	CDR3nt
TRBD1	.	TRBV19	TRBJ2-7	CASSVSTGESSYEQYF	TGTGCCAGTAGTGTCAGTACAGGGGAGAGCTCCTACGAGCAGTACTTC
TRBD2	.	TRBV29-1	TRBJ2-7	CSVERAGGSYEQYF	TGCAGCGTTGAAAGGGCGGGAGGGTCCTACGAGCAGTACTTC
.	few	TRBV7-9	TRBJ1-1	CASSLALNEAFF	TGTGCCAGCAGCTTAGCGCTTAATGAAGCTTTCTTT
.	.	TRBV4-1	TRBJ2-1	CASSQVGVDEQFF	TGCGCCAGCAGCCAAGTAGGGGTCGATGAGCAGTTCTTC
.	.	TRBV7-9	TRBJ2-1	CASSLVIPNEQFF	TGTGCCAGCAGCTTAGTTATCCCTAATGAGCAGTTCTTC
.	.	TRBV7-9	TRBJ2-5	CASSFDKGRQETQYF	TGTGCCAGCAGCTTCGATAAGGGGAGGCAAGAGACCCAGTACTTC
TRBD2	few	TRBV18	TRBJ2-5	CASSPPEILTSGSQETQYF	TGTGCCAGCTCACCACCGGAAATATTGACTAGCGGGAGCCAAGAGACCCAGTACTTC
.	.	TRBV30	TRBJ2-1	CAWSPLREGEEQFF	TGTGCCTGGAGTCCTCTGAGGGAGGGGGAGGAGCAGTTCTTC
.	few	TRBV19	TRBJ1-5	CASNSRTEGNQPQHF	TGTGCCAGTAACTCCCGAACGGAGGGCAATCAGCCCCAGCATTTT
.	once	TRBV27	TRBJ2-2	CASSRAGGQHTGELFF	TGTGCCAGCAGTCGGGCTGGCGGACAGCACACCGGGGAGCTGTTTTTT
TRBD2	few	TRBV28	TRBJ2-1	CASSLGLADYNEQFF	TGTGCCAGCAGCCTCGGGCTAGCGGACTACAATGAGCAGTTCTTC
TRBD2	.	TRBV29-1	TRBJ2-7	CSVGASGPYEQYF	TGCAGCGTTGGGGCTAGCGGACCCTACGAGCAGTACTTC
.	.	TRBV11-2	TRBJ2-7	CASSLGLGSYEQYF	TGTGCCAGCAGCTTAGGTCTCGGCTCCTACGAGCAGTACTTC
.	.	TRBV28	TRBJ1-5	CASSPGHRNQPQHF	TGTGCCAGCAGTCCGGGACATCGCAATCAGCCCCAGCATTTT
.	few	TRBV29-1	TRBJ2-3	CSVESPSGGGVADTQYF	TGCAGCGTTGAAAGTCCTAGCGGAGGGGGAGTTGCAGATACGCAGTATTTT
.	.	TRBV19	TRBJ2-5	CASASAGQETQYF	TGTGCCAGTGCTTCGGCGGGACAAGAGACCCAGTACTTC
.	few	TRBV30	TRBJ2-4	CAWEADIQYF	TGTGCCTGGGAAGCGGACATTCAGTACTTC
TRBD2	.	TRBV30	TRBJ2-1	CAWGSGIRDEQFF	TGTGCCTGGGGCAGCGGGATCAGGGATGAGCAGTTCTTC
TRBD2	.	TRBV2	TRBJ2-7	CASSGTSGPEQYF	TGTGCCAGCAGTGGGACTAGCGGACCCGAGCAGTACTTC
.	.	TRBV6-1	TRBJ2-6	CAIGDKGPGANVLTF	TGTGCCATCGGGGACAAGGGCCCTGGGGCCAACGTCCTGACTTTC
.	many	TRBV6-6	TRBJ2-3	CASTLAASTDTQYF	TGTGCCAGCACACTAGCAGCAAGCACAGATACGCAGTATTTT
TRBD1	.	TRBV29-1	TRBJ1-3	CSVPAPGQSSGNTIYF	TGCAGCGTTCCCGCACCGGGACAGAGCTCTGGAAACACCATATATTTT
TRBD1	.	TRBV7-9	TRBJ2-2	CASNPTLDWTGDTGELFF	TGTGCCAGCAACCCTACACTTGATTGGACAGGGGACACCGGGGAGCTGTTTTTT
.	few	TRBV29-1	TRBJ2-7	CSVGGPTQQYF	TGCAGCGTTGGGGGTCCTACGCAGCAGTACTTC
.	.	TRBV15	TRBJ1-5	CATELRGVGNQPQHF	TGTGCCACCGAGTTACGGGGGGTAGGCAATCAGCCCCAGCATTTT
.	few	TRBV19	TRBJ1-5	CASKLGNQPQHF	TGTGCCAGTAAGCTCGGGAATCAGCCCCAGCATTTT
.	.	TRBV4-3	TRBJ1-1	CASSQARNTEAFF	TGCGCCAGCAGCCAAGCGAGGAACACTGAAGCTTTCTTT
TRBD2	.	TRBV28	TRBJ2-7	CASSVQSGGVYEQYF	TGTGCCAGCAGTGTCCAGTCGGGAGGGGTCTACGAGCAGTACTTC
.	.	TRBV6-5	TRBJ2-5	CASRGTLKETQYF	TGTGCCAGCAGGGGGACGCTGAAAGAGACCCAGTACTTC
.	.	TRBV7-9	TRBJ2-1	CASSLQDGFVWEQFF	TGTGCCAGCAGCTTACAGGATGGGTTCGTTTGGGAGCAGTTCTTC
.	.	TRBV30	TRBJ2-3	CAWSVWESPGTDTQYF	TGTGCCTGGAGTGTATGGGAGTCACCGGGCACAGATACGCAGTATTTT
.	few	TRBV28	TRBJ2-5	CASSLVSGHQETQYF	TGTGCCAGCAGTTTGGTCAGCGGACACCAAGAGACCCAGTACTTC
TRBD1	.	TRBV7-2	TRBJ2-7	CASRGDRKTYEQYF	TGTGCCAGCAGAGGGGACAGAAAAACCTACGAGCAGTACTTC
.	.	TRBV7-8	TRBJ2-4	CASSFSMGVKNIQYF	TGTGCCAGCAGCTTCTCAATGGGCGTCAAAAACATTCAGTACTTC
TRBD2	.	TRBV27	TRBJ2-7	CASSSMASGNEQYF	TGTGCCAGCAGTTCCATGGCTAGCGGGAACGAGCAGTACTTC
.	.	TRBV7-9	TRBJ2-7	CASSPYTVLEQYF	TGTGCCAGCAGCCCTTACACGGTTCTCGAGCAGTACTTC
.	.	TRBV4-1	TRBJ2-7	CASSQDGGDYEQYF	TGCGCCAGCAGCCAAGATGGGGGAGACTACGAGCAGTACTTC
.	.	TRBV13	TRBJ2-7	CASSLAGFPYEQYF	TGTGCCAGCAGCTTAGCAGGGTTTCCCTACGAGCAGTACTTC
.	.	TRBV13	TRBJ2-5	CASGFRPETQYF	TGTGCCAGCGGTTTTAGGCCCGAGACCCAGTACTTC
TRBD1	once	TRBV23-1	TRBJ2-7	CASSQSGQGVHSYEQYF	TGCGCCAGCAGTCAATCTGGACAGGGGGTGCACTCCTACGAGCAGTACTTC
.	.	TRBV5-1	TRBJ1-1	CASIPPGGTEAFF	TGCGCCAGCATTCCTCCCGGGGGGACTGAAGCTTTCTTT
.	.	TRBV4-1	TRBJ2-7	CASSQDARYLAGEGNEQYF	TGCGCCAGCAGCCAAGATGCGAGATATTTGGCAGGTGAAGGCAACGAGCAGTACTTC
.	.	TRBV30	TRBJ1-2	CAWSKGTAIFTGYTF	TGTGCCTGGAGTAAGGGGACTGCCATTTTTACTGGCTACACCTTC
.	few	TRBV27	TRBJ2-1	CASSLSIANEQFF	TGTGCCAGCAGTTTATCGATAGCGAATGAGCAGTTCTTC
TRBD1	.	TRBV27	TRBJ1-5	CASSPGQGYQPQHF	TGTGCCAGCAGTCCCGGACAGGGGTATCAGCCCCAGCATTTT
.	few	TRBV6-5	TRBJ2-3	CASMGEAADTQYF	TGTGCCAGCATGGGGGAAGCGGCAGATACGCAGTATTTT
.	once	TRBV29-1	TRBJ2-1	CSVGGFPTYGNEQFF	TGCAGCGTTGGAGGGTTTCCCACTTACGGGAATGAGCAGTTCTTC
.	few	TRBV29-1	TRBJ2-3	CSVLETPARTDTQYF	TGCAGCGTACTCGAAACGCCGGCTCGCACAGATACGCAGTATTTT
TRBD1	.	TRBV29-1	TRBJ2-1	CSVEGQGNYNEQFF	TGCAGCGTTGAGGGACAGGGGAACTACAATGAGCAGTTCTTC
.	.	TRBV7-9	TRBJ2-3	CASSRPGVTDTQYF	TGTGCCAGCAGCCGACCTGGAGTCACAGATACGCAGTATTTT
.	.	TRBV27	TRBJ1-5	CASSLSAIKPQHF	TGTGCCAGCAGTTTAAGCGCAATCAAGCCCCAGCATTTT
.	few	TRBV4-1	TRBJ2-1	CASSRPQANEQFF	TGCGCCAGCAGCCGCCCTCAAGCAAATGAGCAGTTCTTC
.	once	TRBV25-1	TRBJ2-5	CASSVRAARETQYF	TGTGCCAGCAGTGTAAGGGCAGCAAGAGAGACCCAGTACTTC
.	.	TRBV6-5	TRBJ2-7	CASSLSSDFSYEQYF	TGTGCCAGCAGTTTGTCTAGCGACTTTTCCTACGAGCAGTACTTC
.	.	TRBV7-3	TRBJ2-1	CASSLGKTEQFF	TGTGCCAGCAGCTTAGGGAAGACTGAGCAGTTCTTC